This T cell receptor beta chain was captured in a study of T cell responses to AZD1222 COVID-19 vaccine. A single count supports this clone. The antigen remains undetermined. The CDR3 runs 14 residues. Measured with immunoSEQ multiplex PCR; TCRdb has only the in-frame clones, and not every one. The sample lists 130,000 to 150,000 clones, over 85% occurring once. Overall study findings and caveats: Spike-specific TCR breadth and depth rose after two AZD1222 doses. The reported proportion of spike-specific TCRs targeting unmutated variant regions was nearly half. Baseline antibody screening turned up just a handful of seropositive AZD1222 recipients.

Sequencing was performed on peripheral blood, taken on day 0 of AZD1222 vaccination. The sequence was obtained from an adult in good health. The chain is built from TRBV21-1 and TRBJ2-5. TRBV21-1 is labeled a pseudogene. The DNA for the CDR3 is TGTGCCAACGACCTGACCCGGTGGGAAGAGACCCAGTACTTC. Its protein is CANDLTRWEETQYF.